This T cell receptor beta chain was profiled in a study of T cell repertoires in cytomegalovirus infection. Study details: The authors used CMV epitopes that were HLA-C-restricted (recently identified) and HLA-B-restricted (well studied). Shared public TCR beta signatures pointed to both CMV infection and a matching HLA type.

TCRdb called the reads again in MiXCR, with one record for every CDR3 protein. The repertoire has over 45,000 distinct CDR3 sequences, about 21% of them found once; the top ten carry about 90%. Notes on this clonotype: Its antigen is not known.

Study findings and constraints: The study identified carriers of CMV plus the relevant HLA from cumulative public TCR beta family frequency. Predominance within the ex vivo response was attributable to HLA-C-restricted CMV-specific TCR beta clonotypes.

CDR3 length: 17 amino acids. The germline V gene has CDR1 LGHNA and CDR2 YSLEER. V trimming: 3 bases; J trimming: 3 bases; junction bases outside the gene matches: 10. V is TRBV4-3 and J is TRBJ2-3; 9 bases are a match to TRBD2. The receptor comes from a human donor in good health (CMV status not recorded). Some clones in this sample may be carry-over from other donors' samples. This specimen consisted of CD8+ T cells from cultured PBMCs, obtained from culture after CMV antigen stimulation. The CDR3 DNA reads TGCGCCAGCAGCCAGGAAGGGTCGCTAGCGGGAACAGATACGCAGTATTTT. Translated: CASSQEGSLAGTDTQYF.